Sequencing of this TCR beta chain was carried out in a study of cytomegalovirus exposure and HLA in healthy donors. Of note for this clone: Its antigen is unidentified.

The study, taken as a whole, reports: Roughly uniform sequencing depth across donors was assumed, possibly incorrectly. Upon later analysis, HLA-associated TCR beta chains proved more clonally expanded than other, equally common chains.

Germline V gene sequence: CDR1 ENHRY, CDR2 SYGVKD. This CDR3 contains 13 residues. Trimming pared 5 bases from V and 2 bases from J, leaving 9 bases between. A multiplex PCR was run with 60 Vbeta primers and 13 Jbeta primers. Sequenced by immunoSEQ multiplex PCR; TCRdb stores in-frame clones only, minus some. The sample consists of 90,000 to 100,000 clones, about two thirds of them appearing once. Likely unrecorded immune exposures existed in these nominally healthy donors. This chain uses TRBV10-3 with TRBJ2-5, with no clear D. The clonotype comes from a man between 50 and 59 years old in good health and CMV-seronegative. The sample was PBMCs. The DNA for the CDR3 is TGTGCCATCAGTCGAGCCAGGCAAGAGACCCAGTACTTC. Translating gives CAISRARQETQYF.